This TCR beta chain was obtained from a study of long-term antiretroviral therapy in people with HIV. Whole-study results and caveats: In HIV, the repertoires covered a tighter span of CDR3 lengths than in controls. Nothing was known about ART adherence, viral resistance or changes in therapy. All blood samples came from the years 2004 to 2017, possibly under older ART regimens.

Investigators performed immunoSEQ version v3.0 at survey level. Generated by immunoSEQ multiplex PCR, the TCRdb table keeps only in-frame clones and is missing some. This sample has roughly 7,800 clones; about 80% occur once, and the top ten carry approximately 15%. Worth noting for this clone: Antigen: not known.

The CDR3 is made up of 13 amino acids. Trimming pared 4 bases from V and 0 bases from J, leaving 7 bases between. Germline CDR1 and CDR2: MGHDK and SYGVNS. Cryopreserved PBMC numbered roughly 1-10 million per sample before DNA extraction. The chain has TRBV25-1 and TRBJ2-7; D unresolved. Sample: unsorted PBMCs, taken 0.1 years after starting antiretroviral therapy. The source of this sequence is a man between 35 and 55 years old with HIV. The CDR3 region is CASSVTVSYEQYF. The CDR3 region has the DNA TGTGCCAGCAGTGTGACCGTCTCCTACGAGCAGTACTTC.